This T cell receptor (beta chain) was obtained from a study of T cell repertoires in cytomegalovirus infection. Study-wide results and limits: Ex vivo, HLA-C-restricted CMV-specific TCR beta clonotypes prevailed over the rest of the response. Cumulative frequency of public TCR beta families picked out carriers of CMV plus the relevant HLA.

TCRdb recomputed calls from the reads with MiXCR, one row per CDR3 protein. The sample lists hundreds of thousands of distinct CDR3 sequences, approximately 31% occurring once. This clonotype has a handful of counts. What it binds is not known. This receptor was taken from a human donor in good health (CMV status not recorded). Some clones in this sample may be carry-over from other donors' samples. This sample comprised cultured CD8+ T cells from PBMCs, obtained from culture after CMV antigen stimulation.

The DNA of the CDR3 is TGTGCCAGGGGGGTCTACGAGCAGTACTTC. Protein product: CARGVYEQYF. The genes are TRBV6-1 and TRBJ2-7; D may match TRBD1 or TRBD2 (5 bases each). Germline V CDR1 and CDR2: MNHNS, SASEGT. The CDR3 runs to 10 residues. Trimming stripped 9 bases from V and 3 bases from J, with 6 bases between.